This record concerns one T cell receptor beta chain sequence. Antigen specificity is unknown. Trimming pared 0 bases from V and 6 bases from J, leaving 13 bases between. Germline CDR1 is LNHNV and CDR2 is YYDKDF (reference sequence). The CDR3 extends over 15 amino acids. This specimen belongs to a study of OX40 agonist ivuxolimab in advanced cancers. The method was immunoSEQ multiplex PCR; TCRdb's version includes in-frame clones alone and lacks a portion of them. The sample has tens of thousands of clones; 80% to 90% are singletons. Findings of the study overall: Among expanded peripheral T cells, antigen specificity went undetermined. On average, CD8+ T cells showed a greater number of expanded clones than CD4+.

The rearrangement uses TRBV15 and TRBJ2-3; D is uncertain. Sequenced material: CD4+ or CD8+ T cells sorted from blood, taken in a trial of the OX40 agonist ivuxolimab. This TCR was recovered from an adult with an advanced solid tumor such as melanoma, head and neck, liver or kidney cancer. As DNA, the CDR3 is TGTGCCACCAGCAGAGACCCGACCCCCCGCGATACGCAGTATTTT. The encoded protein is CATSRDPTPRDTQYF.